The 3 T cell receptor beta chains in this list originate from one sample, sequenced in a study of shared clonotypes between healthy human individuals. The protocol was immunoSEQ multiplex PCR, while the TCRdb copy is restricted to in-frame clones and leaves out a portion. The repertoire holds approximately 1,500,000 clones, with about 98% as singletons. The sequenced sample was naive CD4+ T cells sorted from blood. Noted subset: CD45RA+ positively selected. These receptors were taken from a man aged 25-45 years in good health.

The J gene is TRBJ1-2, the V gene TRBV7-8; 8 bases align to TRBD1. Germline lookup yields CDR1 SGHVS and CDR2 FQNEAQ. There are 13 residues in the CDR3. J was trimmed by 8 bases and V by 1 base; bases with no gene match: 3. The CDR3 DNA is TGTGCCAGCAGCTTAGGGACAGGGCCCGGCTACACCTTC. Protein: CASSLGTGPGYTF.

This clone was seen only once. V gene TRBV20-1 combines with J gene TRBJ1-2; D is ambiguous. Germline CDR1 DFQATT, CDR2 SNEGSKA (reference sequence). This CDR3 has 9 residues. Trimming left V 7 bases short and J 6 bases short, with 6 bases between. The CDR3 loop is CSVQNGYTF. DNA for the CDR3: TGCAGTGTTCAGAATGGCTACACCTTC.

The chain joins TRBV2 to TRBJ1-1, with unresolved D. With 0 bases removed from V and 6 bases from J, the gap between germline ends came to 14 bases. The V gene's germline CDR1 is SNHLY and CDR2 FYNNEI. CDR3 length: 15 amino acids. CDR3 DNA sequence: TGTGCCAGCAGTGAAGCGGTTATTCTCGGGGCTGAAGCTTTCTTT. This encodes CASSEAVILGAEAFF. Full variable domain (rest looked up from reference TRBV2 and TRBJ1-1): EPEVTQTPSHQVTQMGQEVILRCVPISNHLYFYWYRQILGQKVEFLVSFYNNEISEKSEIFDDQFSVERPDGSNFTLKIRSTKLEDSAMYFCASSEAVILGAEAFFGQGTRLTVV.